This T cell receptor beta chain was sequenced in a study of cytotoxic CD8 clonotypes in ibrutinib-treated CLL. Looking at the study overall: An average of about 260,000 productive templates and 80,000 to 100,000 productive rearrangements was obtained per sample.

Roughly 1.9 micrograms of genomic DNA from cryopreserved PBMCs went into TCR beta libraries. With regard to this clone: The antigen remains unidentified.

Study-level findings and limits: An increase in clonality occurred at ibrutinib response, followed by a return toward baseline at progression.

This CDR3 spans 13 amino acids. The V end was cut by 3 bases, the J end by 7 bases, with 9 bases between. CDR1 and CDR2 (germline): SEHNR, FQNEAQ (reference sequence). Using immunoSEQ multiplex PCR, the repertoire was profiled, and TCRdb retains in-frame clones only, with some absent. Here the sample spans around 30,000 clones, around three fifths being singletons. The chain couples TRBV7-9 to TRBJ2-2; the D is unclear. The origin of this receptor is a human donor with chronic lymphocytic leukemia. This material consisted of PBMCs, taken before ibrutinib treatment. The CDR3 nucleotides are TGTGCCAGCAGCTTGGGTCCGGGCGGGGAGCTGTTTTTT. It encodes CASSLGPGGELFF.